This TCR beta chain was sequenced during a study of metastatic and nonmetastatic thyroid tumors. Study-level background: Where malignant and benign thyroid patients were concerned, repertoires were compared across blood and tumor or nodule tissue. Findings and limits, study-wide: Within blood and tumor, benign nodules reportedly had significantly lower TCR beta diversity than malignant thyroid tumors did.

Original methodology: A classifier of distant metastasis in papillary thyroid cancer was built from CDR3 differences (across clinicopathological groups). TCRdb used MiXCR to call clones anew from the PCR reads. TCRdb assigned the V and J calls; the authors' analysis was not used. This sample carries about 48,000 clones, roughly a fifth of them seen once, and the ten largest clones take approximately 3.8%. Patients underwent thyroid surgery, and none had received any treatment before it. The CDR3 is 14 amino acids. Trimming stripped 0 bases from V and 5 bases from J, with 11 bases between. Germline assignment: CDR1 LGHDT and CDR2 YNNKEL (reference sequence). This clone was seen many times. Its antigen remains unidentified.

The sequencing sample was made of blood. This rearrangement joins TRBV3-1 to TRBJ2-7; no definite D call. This receptor was identified in a male donor with papillary thyroid cancer or a benign thyroid nodule (not recorded which). Some clones in this sample may be carry-over from other donors' samples. The CDR3 DNA sequence: TGTGCCAGCAGCCAAGATCTTCGTAGGAACGAGCAGTACTTC. This gives the protein CASSQDLRRNEQYF.